This TCR beta chain was found in a study of T cell clonality in common variable immunodeficiency (dated by TCRdb to the mid-2010s). There are many counts of this clone. What this receptor recognizes is not known. The CDR3 end lies 3 residues beyond the end of the read and is filled in from the germline J gene. The research as a whole found: Despite equal DNA input, controls averaged around 87,000 unique sequences per sample versus roughly 30,000 in CVID samples. Fewer deletions and N-nucleotide insertions were reportedly observed in CVID TCRbeta sequences, and highly modified clones with 13 or more V deletions were reportedly absent from CVID TCRbeta sequences. Fewer TCRbeta clones were shared among CVID subjects than among healthy controls (p < 0.0001). Increased TCRbeta clonality was found in CVID subjects compared with healthy controls (t-test p = 0.018), with the increase being most characteristic of about a third of subjects. The authors noted that sequencing repertoires of T cell subpopulations would be needed to clarify what caused the increased clonality in CVID. Differences among patients in the CVID cohort limited the correlations between repertoire features and clinical complications.

Most of the CVID patients and most of the healthy controls were of Caucasian heritage. Heparinized peripheral whole blood samples of 5 to 8 ml were collected from each donor. Genomic DNA from adults with common variable immune deficiency (CVID) and from healthy adult controls was used to sequence TCRbeta CDR3 repertoires. There were approximately 22 healthy adult volunteers in the control group (around 12 female and ten or so male), ranging in age from roughly 23 to 70 years, with a mean age of roughly 35. Diluted blood was density-centrifuged over Hypaque 1077 or Ficoll-Paque to isolate peripheral blood mononuclear cells. Genomic DNA was obtained from unsorted mononuclear cells through either Qiagen column purification or a centrifugation-based method. CDR1 and CDR2 (LGHNA, YNFKEQ) derive from the germline V gene. The CDR3, from cysteine to phenylalanine, totals 16 residues. The 39 bases shown cover part of the CDR3, and their frame starts at base 1. Relative to germline, V is missing 3 bases and J is missing 0 bases, with 1 base of the junction outside any gene match.

For sequencing input, CVID and control samples contributed equivalent amounts of genomic DNA. For every sample, a 60 bp segment covering the rearranged TCRbeta CDR3 region was amplified and then sequenced. The immunoSEQ assay, a bias-corrected multiplex PCR combined with high-throughput sequencing, was used to amplify TCRbeta. The original pipeline was this. Every unique nucleotide sequence counted as a clone and was annotated with V, D and J genes, copy number and frequency. Sequences were labeled productive if in frame, and non-productive if out of frame or containing stop codons. As previously described, clonality was calculated on the basis of Shannon's entropy. The predicted amino acid sequences of productive clones were used to derive the mean CDR3 Kyte-Doolittle hydropathy. The R hclust function was used to hierarchically cluster scaled V gene usage with Manhattan distance and complete linkage. Sharing of clones by CDR3 amino acid sequence was evaluated through resampling of 12 repertoires per group over 100 rounds. The repertoires were searched for 55 to 75 published EBV-specific and some 250 published CMV-specific TCRbeta sequences. A couple of CVID samples yielding fewer than 10,000 sequences were excluded from analysis, leaving some 40 CVID repertoires. TCRdb provides this immuneACCESS table in a form limited to in-frame rearrangements. Some clones are lacking; in checked studies, under half of them reflect an unresolved V gene, and why the rest are absent is not known. That table is the source of V, J and clone size, and D and trimming were worked out from the DNA. The table for this sample lists around 32,000 clones, none of them counted only once. Roughly 4% of the sample comes from the top ten.

This TCR derives from a person aged 18 to 70 in good health. The V gene is TRBV4-2 and the J gene is TRBJ2-1; 11 bases in the junction line up with TRBD2. The specimen was peripheral blood mononuclear cells. CDR3 reads: CASSQTSGDSYNEQFF. The covered CDR3 bases are TGTGCCAGCAGCCAGACTAGCGGGGACTCCTACAATGAG.